These T cell receptor beta chains were read from a single sample in a study of blood T cell repertoires in COVID-19. Sequenced by immunoSEQ multiplex PCR; TCRdb stores in-frame clones only, minus some. The table includes about 100,000 clones, over 75% detected once. The sequencing sample was made of peripheral blood. The origin of the receptors is a woman aged 60-75 years with acute or convalescent COVID-19. Both conserved end residues are part of each CDR3. D genes are given only for firm matches. Clone size is given for some rows only: seen once, a few or many times, or a class if the clone is expanded.

V gene,clone size,D gene,J gene,CDR3 DNA,CDR3 protein
TRBV24-1,NA,TRBD1,TRBJ1-2,TGTGCCACCAGGAGCGACAGGGACTTTAATGGCTACACCTTC,CATRSDRDFNGYTF
TRBV3-1/TRBV3-2,NA,NA,TRBJ2-4,TGTGCCAGCAGCCCCGGACAAGTCAAAAACATTCAGTACTTC,CASSPGQVKNIQYF
TRBV19,NA,TRBD2,TRBJ2-1,TGTGCCAGTAGTATGGAGACTAGCGGGGGACTTTTTCGGGGTGAGCAGTTCTTC,CASSMETSGGLFRGEQFF
TRBV2,NA,TRBD2,TRBJ2-7,TGTGCCAGCTGTTGGACTAGCGACTACGAGCAGTACTTC,CASCWTSDYEQYF
TRBV9,NA,TRBD1,TRBJ2-7,TGTGCCAGCAGCGTAGGACAGGGCCGCCTGGGCGAGCAGTACTTC,CASSVGQGRLGEQYF
TRBV6-6,NA,TRBD1,TRBJ2-5,TGTGCCAGCAGCCTACAGGGGGCGCTGATGGAGACCCAGTACTTC,CASSLQGALMETQYF
TRBV9,NA,NA,TRBJ2-5,TGTGCCAGCAGCCCAAAAGAGGGGGGGGTTCGGGAGACCCAGTACTTC,CASSPKEGGVRETQYF
TRBV18,NA,NA,TRBJ2-2,TGTGCCAGCTCACCGAGACAGCCTAACACCGGGGAGCTGTTTTTT,CASSPRQPNTGELFF
TRBV28,NA,TRBD1,TRBJ1-2,TGTGCCAGCAGTCTCCGGACAGGGGGCGATGGCTACACCTTC,CASSLRTGGDGYTF
TRBV10-2,NA,TRBD2,TRBJ2-3,TGCGCCAGCAGTTTGGGCGGGAGGGCCGGCACAGATACGCAGTATTTT,CASSLGGRAGTDTQYF
TRBV7-9,NA,TRBD2,TRBJ2-2,TGTGCCAGCATCCTGGGAGGGGACACCGGGGAGCTGTTTTTT,CASILGGDTGELFF
TRBV4-2,NA,NA,TRBJ1-6,TGTGCCAGCAGCCAAGATTGGCAGAGGAGTTCACCCCTCCACTTT,CASSQDWQRSSPLHF
TRBV5-1,NA,TRBD1,TRBJ1-3,TGCGCCAGCAGCTTGGATGCCCCAGGGGGCTCTGGAAACACCATATATTTT,CASSLDAPGGSGNTIYF
TRBV30,NA,NA,TRBJ2-7,TGTGCCTGGAGTCGGGGGGCAACCTACGAGCAGTACTTC,CAWSRGATYEQYF
TRBV7-2,NA,TRBD2,TRBJ2-7,TGTGCCAGCAGCTCGTCAGCGGGGGTTGGGGAGCAGTACTTC,CASSSSAGVGEQYF
TRBV11-1,NA,NA,TRBJ2-7,TGTGCCAGCAGCACCCGGGGTGAGCAGTACTTC,CASSTRGEQYF
TRBV6-5,NA,NA,TRBJ1-1,TGTGCCAGCAGCCCACAGGGCTGGACTGAAGCTTTCTTT,CASSPQGWTEAFF
TRBV5-8,NA,NA,TRBJ1-1,TGTGCCAGCACCGAAACCGGACTCCCGAACACTGAAGCTTTCTTT,CASTETGLPNTEAFF
TRBV7-3,NA,NA,TRBJ1-3,TGTGCCAGCAGCTTAGGCAGGGGCAACACCATATATTTT,CASSLGRGNTIYF
TRBV6-6,few,NA,TRBJ1-3,TGTGCCAGCAACGGGATATTGGGAAACACCATATATTTT,CASNGILGNTIYF
TRBV18,NA,NA,TRBJ1-6,TGTGCCAGCTCACCAGGGAGGAATTCACCCCTCCACTTT,CASSPGRNSPLHF
TRBV5-1,NA,NA,TRBJ2-3,TGCGCCAGCCGCCTCGAACTAGTTTCCGCAGATACGCAGTATTTT,CASRLELVSADTQYF
TRBV30,NA,NA,TRBJ2-7,TGTGCCTGGAGTTTCACCCTAGGGGGTGGAGAGCAGTACTTC,CAWSFTLGGGEQYF
TRBV21-1,NA,NA,TRBJ2-7,TGTGCCAGCAGCCCTAAGACAGGGCGGTATTCCTACGAGCAGTACTTC,CASSPKTGRYSYEQYF
TRBV27,NA,NA,TRBJ1-3,TGTGCCAGCAGTTTATCGGGGGGTAATGGAAACACCATATATTTT,CASSLSGGNGNTIYF
TRBV6-5,NA,NA,TRBJ1-2,TGTGCCAGCAGCCCCACTTCGGGCAGGGGCGGATACACCTTC,CASSPTSGRGGYTF
TRBV7-2,NA,TRBD2,TRBJ2-2,TGTGCCAGCAGCTTACAAAGAGGGAGCGGGAGTAAGTTTTTT,CASSLQRGSGSKFF
TRBV3-1/TRBV3-2,NA,TRBD1,TRBJ2-1,TGTGCCAGCAGCCTTTTCGGGACAGGGGGCCGAGGTGAGCAGTTCTTC,CASSLFGTGGRGEQFF
TRBV13,NA,TRBD1,TRBJ1-1,TGTGCCAGCAGCCCAGGGGGGACCCTGAACACTGAAGCTTTCTTT,CASSPGGTLNTEAFF
TRBV30,NA,TRBD1,TRBJ1-6,TGTGCCTGGGCGGGACAGGGGAATTCACCCCTCCACTTT,CAWAGQGNSPLHF
TRBV11-2,NA,NA,TRBJ2-3,TGTGCCAGCAGCTTAGACAGGGATACGCAGTATTTT,CASSLDRDTQYF
TRBV3-1/TRBV3-2,once,TRBD1,TRBJ1-3,TGTGCCAGCAGCAGACAGGGGAACTCTGGAAACACCATATATTTT,CASSRQGNSGNTIYF
TRBV18,NA,NA,TRBJ1-2,TGTGCCAGCTCACCAGGAGGGACCGACTATGGCTACACCTTC,CASSPGGTDYGYTF
TRBV27,NA,TRBD1,TRBJ1-1,TGTGCCAGCAGTTCCGGGACAGGGGGCGGGAGCACTGAAGCTTTCTTT,CASSSGTGGGSTEAFF
TRBV28,NA,TRBD1,TRBJ1-6,TGTGCCAGCAGTCCGGGGGACAGGGATAATTCACCCCTCCACTTT,CASSPGDRDNSPLHF
TRBV11-2,few,TRBD2,TRBJ2-1,TGTGCCAGCAGCTCCACTAGCGGGAGTAGGGGTGAGCAGTTCTTC,CASSSTSGSRGEQFF
TRBV15,NA,TRBD2,TRBJ2-1,TGTGCCACCAGCAGAGGAGGCGGGAGGACCTCACTCTCCTACAATGAGCAGTTCTTC,CATSRGGGRTSLSYNEQFF
TRBV21-1,few,NA,TRBJ1-6,TGTGCCAGCAGCTCGGGGTACAGGGATATCCATTCACCCCTCCACTTT,CASSSGYRDIHSPLHF
TRBV13,NA,TRBD1,TRBJ1-2,TGTGCCAGCAGCGCCCGGAGGACAGGGTCTGGCTACACCTTC,CASSARRTGSGYTF
TRBV24-1,NA,TRBD2,TRBJ2-3,TGTGCCACCAGTGATTTGACTAGCGGGATTCATACAGATACGCAGTATTTT,CATSDLTSGIHTDTQYF
TRBV9,few,NA,TRBJ1-2,TGTGCCAGCAGCGTTGATTCAGGGGCGCTCTATGGCTACACCTTC,CASSVDSGALYGYTF
TRBV11-2,NA,NA,TRBJ2-3,TGTGCCAGCAGCGGCCCTAGCACAGATACGCAGTATTTT,CASSGPSTDTQYF
TRBV3-1/TRBV3-2,NA,TRBD2,TRBJ2-5,TGTGCCAGCAGCTTCTCCCGAACTAGCGGGAGGCTTAAAGAGACCCAGTACTTC,CASSFSRTSGRLKETQYF
TRBV5-4,few,NA,TRBJ1-4,TGTGCCAGCAGCACGGTAGTTAATGAAAAACTGTTTTTT,CASSTVVNEKLFF
TRBV19,NA,NA,TRBJ1-4,TGTGCCAGTAGTATTTCGACGACAGCTAACGGAAAACTGTTTTTT,CASSISTTANGKLFF
TRBV19,NA,TRBD2,TRBJ2-1,TGTGCCAGTCGGGGACTAGCGGGAGATCTCTTCAATGAGCAGTTCTTC,CASRGLAGDLFNEQFF
TRBV13,NA,TRBD1,TRBJ1-1,TGTGCCTCCCGGGGGACAGGGCGCGTTGGGGCTTTCTTT,CASRGTGRVGAFF
TRBV5-5,NA,NA,TRBJ2-7,TGTGCCAGCAGCCGGGACACCATCTCCGAGCAGTACTTC,CASSRDTISEQYF
TRBV5-1,NA,NA,TRBJ2-3,TGCGCCAGCAGCTTGGACGGGGCGGGAAGGGGAGATACGCAGTATTTT,CASSLDGAGRGDTQYF
TRBV3-1/TRBV3-2,NA,NA,TRBJ1-3,TGTGCCAGCAGCCAAGGGGGCCCGGGACTGGCTGGAAACACCATATATTTT,CASSQGGPGLAGNTIYF
TRBV5-6,NA,NA,TRBJ1-4,TGTGCCAGCAGCCGCAGAGTGGCGGGGCATACTAATGAAAAACTGTTTTTT,CASSRRVAGHTNEKLFF
TRBV28,NA,NA,TRBJ1-1,TGTGCCAGCAGTTCTTTTAGAGGGACTGAAGCTTTCTTT,CASSSFRGTEAFF